The 27 T cell receptor beta chains listed next were all sequenced from one sample in a study of blood T cell repertoires in COVID-19. The method was immunoSEQ multiplex PCR; TCRdb's version includes in-frame clones alone and lacks a portion of them. Here the sample spans about 100,000 clones, roughly 90% being singletons. The sample was peripheral blood. Source of these receptors: a man aged 25 to 40 in a cohort sampled during active COVID-19.

The genes are TRBV28 and TRBJ2-4; possible D gene TRBD1, 6 bases. The CDR3 has 15 residues. The germline V gene encodes CDR1 MDHEN and CDR2 SYDVKM. Trimming stripped 3 bases from V and 0 bases from J, with 9 bases between. The CDR3 coding sequence is TGTGCCAGCAGTTTGGGGACACTAGCCAAAAACATTCAGTACTTC. This encodes CASSLGTLAKNIQYF.

The chain employs TRBV5-4 and TRBJ1-3; D uncertain. CDR1 is SGHNT and CDR2 is YYREEE in the germline V gene (reference sequence). Trimming removed 1 base from V and 4 bases from J, with 9 bases in between. The CDR3 runs 14 residues. CDR3 coding DNA: TGTGCCAGCAGCTTGCCCGGGTTAGGAAACACCATATATTTT. Encoded protein: CASSLPGLGNTIYF.

The chain combines TRBV5-1 with TRBJ1-1; 8 positions agree with TRBD1. The CDR3 is 15 amino acids. With 1 base clipped from V and 1 base from J, the junction kept 3 bases outside the gene matches. Germline assignment: CDR1 SGHRS and CDR2 YFSETQ. The CDR3 region is CASSLWTGSNTEAFF. CDR3 coding DNA: TGCGCCAGCAGCTTGTGGACAGGGTCGAACACTGAAGCTTTCTTT. The entire variable domain, with the rest obtained from reference TRBV5-1 and TRBJ1-1, is as follows: KAGVTQTPRYLIKTRGQQVTLSCSPISGHRSVSWYQQTPGQGLQFLFEYFSETQRNKGNFPGRFSGRQFSNSRSEMNVSTLELGDSALYLCASSLWTGSNTEAFFGQGTRLTVV.

The rearrangement joins TRBV4-3 to TRBJ2-3, with 14 bases matching TRBD2. Germline-derived CDR1 and CDR2 are LGHNA and YSLEER. The CDR3 covers 16 residues. Trimming at V came to 4 bases and at J to 2 bases, leaving 2 bases not matched to a gene. This chain's CDR3 is CASSPGLAGATDTQYF. DNA of the CDR3: TGCGCCAGCAGCCCGGGACTAGCGGGGGCCACAGATACGCAGTATTTT.

The V gene is TRBV9, the J gene TRBJ2-3; 8 positions match TRBD2. CDR3 length: 17 residues. The V gene's germline CDR1 is SGDLS and CDR2 YYNGEE. Germline trimming cut 4 bases from V and 2 bases from J; bases unmatched to any gene: 12. DNA of the CDR3: TGTGCCAGCAGCCCCGCAACGGCTAGCGGGCTCACAGATACGCAGTATTTT. Translating gives CASSPATASGLTDTQYF.

The CDR3 spells CASKWGPGGEQFF. DNA for the CDR3: TGTGCCAGCAAATGGGGGCCGGGGGGTGAGCAGTTCTTC. The chain combines TRBV6-5 with TRBJ2-1, with a weak D call TRBD2 (7 bases). Germline V gene data show CDR1 as MNHEY and CDR2 as SVGAGI. V was pared by 7 bases and J by 9 bases, with 16 bases between. The CDR3 runs 13 residues.

The rearrangement joins TRBV6-1 to TRBJ2-4; 7 positions match TRBD2. The CDR3 has 14 residues. From germline, CDR1 is MNHNS and CDR2 SASEGT. V gave up 1 base and J gave up 6 bases; unmatched junction bases: 3. The CDR3, as DNA: TGTGCCAGCAGTGAAGACGGGGGGAGAAACATTCAGTACTTC. This codes for CASSEDGGRNIQYF.

The V call is TRBV5-6, the J call TRBJ1-2; D perhaps matches TRBD1 (5 bases). The ends were cut back, 1 base at V and 4 bases at J, with 17 bases in the middle. The CDR3 runs to 16 residues. Germline lookup yields CDR1 SGHDT and CDR2 YYEEEE. CDR3: CASSLWSVSRGYGYTF. The CDR3 DNA follows: TGTGCCAGCAGCTTGTGGTCAGTTTCTAGGGGCTATGGCTACACCTTC.

This clone was seen a few times. DNA for the CDR3: TGCGCCAGCAGCCAAGGGGGACAGGACAATCAGCCCCAGCATTTT. It translates to CASSQGGQDNQPQHF. The chain carries TRBV4-1 and TRBJ1-5; 8 bases are a match to TRBD1. Germline V CDR1 and CDR2: MGHRA, YSYEKL. V lost 1 base to trimming and J lost 3 bases; unmatched junction nucleotides: 2. This CDR3 spans 15 amino acids.

The V gene is TRBV5-6, the J gene TRBJ2-5, with TRBD1 matching over 10 bases. This CDR3 is built from 16 residues. The germline V gene encodes CDR1 SGHDT and CDR2 YYEEEE. V was pared by 4 bases and J by 5 bases, with 11 bases of the junction left unmatched. The CDR3, as DNA: TGTGCCAGCAGCGCCAGCCGACAGGGGGCGGGGGAGACCCAGTACTTC. Translation gives CASSASRQGAGETQYF.

V and J are TRBV19 and TRBJ1-1, with a weak D call TRBD1 (6 bases). Germline values: CDR1 LNHDA, CDR2 SQIVND (reference sequence). The V gene lost 7 bases and the J gene lost 0 bases, with 18 bases spanning the gap. This CDR3 spans 16 amino acids. The DNA for the CDR3 is TGTGCCAGTACCCTACAGGGAAATCTGATGAACACTGAAGCTTTCTTT. Protein: CASTLQGNLMNTEAFF.

This sequence joins TRBV4-1 and TRBJ2-7; the match to TRBD1 covers 11 bases. Trimming at V came to 3 bases and at J to 2 bases, leaving 3 bases not matched to a gene. CDR3 length: 15 residues. Germline loops: CDR1 MGHRA, CDR2 YSYEKL. The CDR3 loop is CASSHGTGGTYEQYF. For the CDR3, the DNA is TGCGCCAGCAGCCATGGGACAGGGGGGACCTACGAGCAGTACTTC.

This clone was found a few times. The V gene is TRBV19, the J gene TRBJ1-5, with D maybe TRBD1 (5 bases). The germline gives CDR1 LNHDA, CDR2 SQIVND (reference sequence). Trimming removed 1 base at V and 2 bases at J, with 9 bases between. The CDR3 consists of 15 residues. Here the CDR3 reads CASSIAQVGNQPQHF. The CDR3 DNA reads as TGTGCCAGTAGTATAGCACAGGTGGGCAATCAGCCCCAGCATTTT.

In regard to this clone: The junction departs from the called germline gene at one end, perhaps through a read error. The rearrangement links TRBV3-1 (or the pseudogene TRBV3-2) to TRBJ2-7; D gene ambiguous. CDR3 length: 13 amino acids. Germline loops: CDR1 LGHDT, CDR2 YNNKEL (reference sequence). The CDR3 region has the DNA TGTGCCAGCAGCCAAGAGAAGACTCCCTGGTTCGTCTTC. Protein product: CASSQEKTPWFVF.

This chain joins TRBV28 and TRBJ1-5; no firm D call. In germline, CDR1 is MDHEN, CDR2 SYDVKM. Trimming stripped 7 bases from V and 7 bases from J, with 17 bases between. The CDR3 totals 14 residues. CDR3 bases: TGTGCCAGCACCATAAGCTCGGGGAGGCAGCCCCAGCATTTT. It codes for CASTISSGRQPQHF.

The chain joins TRBV3-1 (or the pseudogene TRBV3-2) to TRBJ2-6; D not certain. The CDR3 spans 19 residues. Germline CDR1 LGHDT, CDR2 YNNKEL (reference sequence). V was clipped by 2 bases and J by 0 bases, with 17 bases between them. The DNA of the CDR3 is TGTGCCAGCAGCCAATTTCTTTCTGGCAGATCCTCTGGGGCCAACGTCCTGACTTTC. It translates to CASSQFLSGRSSGANVLTF.

This chain links TRBV19 with TRBJ1-1, with 8 bases matching TRBD1. Germline V gives CDR1 LNHDA, CDR2 SQIVND (reference sequence). The V gene end was trimmed by 5 bases and the J gene end by 4 bases; junction bases not matched to a gene: 3. The CDR3 sequence is 13 residues long. The CDR3 nucleotides read TGTGCCAGTAGTGTCACAGGGGGCACTGAAGCTTTCTTT. Translating it yields CASSVTGGTEAFF.

The J gene is TRBJ1-6, the V gene TRBV7-9; TRBD1 matches at 9 bases. V gave up 4 bases and J gave up 5 bases; unmatched junction bases: 12. Germline assignment: CDR1 SEHNR and CDR2 FQNEAQ (reference sequence). This CDR3 has 18 amino acids. The CDR3 loop is CASSSRRPGTGNNSPLHF. The CDR3 bases are TGTGCCAGCAGCTCACGCCGGCCCGGGACAGGGAATAATTCACCCCTCCACTTT.

The chain is built from TRBV27 and TRBJ1-5, with TRBD1 identical over 11 bases. Germline loops: CDR1 MNHEY, CDR2 SMNVEV (reference sequence). Trimming took 2 bases from V and 7 from J; bases not matched to a gene: 4. The CDR3 is 15 amino acids. Written as DNA, the CDR3 is TGTGCCAGCAGTTTAGGGACAGGGGGGACGCAGCCCCAGCATTTT. It codes for CASSLGTGGTQPQHF.

The gene calls are TRBV7-2 and TRBJ1-1; 8 positions agree with TRBD1. CDR1 is SGHTA, CDR2 FQGNSA, per germline. The CDR3 runs 14 residues. Trimming removed 4 bases from V and 1 base from J; junction bases left unmatched: 2. CDR3 DNA: TGTGCCAGCAGCTGGACAGGGTCGAACACTGAAGCTTTCTTT. It is translated as CASSWTGSNTEAFF.

V usage is TRBV30 and J usage is TRBJ1-5, with 7 nucleotides matching TRBD1. CDR1 is GTSNPN and CDR2 is SVGIG in the germline V gene (reference sequence). The junction had 5 bases not matched to a gene; V was cut back by 1 base and J by 5 bases. The CDR3 runs 14 residues. Here the CDR3 reads CAWSGLTGHQPQHF. DNA for the CDR3: TGTGCCTGGAGTGGGCTGACAGGGCATCAGCCCCAGCATTTT. The full variable domain, in which reference TRBV30 and TRBJ1-5 provide the parts outside the CDR3, is SQTIHQWPATLVQPVGSPLSLECTVEGTSNPNLYWYRQAAGRGLQLLFYSVGIGQISSEVPQNLSASRPQDRQFILSSKKLLLSDSGFYLCAWSGLTGHQPQHFGDGTRLSIL.

Points on this clone: Within the sample, other DNA sequences also encode this same CDR3. V usage is TRBV7-2 and J usage is TRBJ1-4; maybe TRBD1 (5 bases). The germline V gene has CDR1 SGHTA and CDR2 FQGNSA. The CDR3 extends over 15 amino acids. Trimming stripped 2 bases from V and 0 bases from J, with 7 bases between. The CDR3 DNA is TGTGCCAGCAGCTTAACAGGTCCAACTAATGAAAAACTGTTTTTT. Amino acids: CASSLTGPTNEKLFF. Full variable domain (rest looked up from reference TRBV7-2 and TRBJ1-4): GAGVSQSPSNKVTEKGKDVELRCDPISGHTALYWYRQSLGQGLEFLIYFQGNSAPDKSGLPSDRFSAERTGGSVSTLTIQRTQQEDSAVYLCASSLTGPTNEKLFFGSGTQLSVL.

This clone was seen once. The chain uses TRBV7-3 and TRBJ2-2, with D maybe TRBD2 (6 bases). This CDR3 has 15 residues. V was clipped by 5 bases and J by 5 bases, with 15 bases between them. Germline CDR1 reads SGHTA; CDR2 reads FQGTGA. The CDR3 DNA sequence: TGTGCCAGCAGCCCCACTCGGGACTCAACCGGGGAGCTGTTTTTT. Residues: CASSPTRDSTGELFF. Supplemented by reference TRBV7-3 and TRBJ2-2, the full variable domain reads GAGVSQTPSNKVTEKGKYVELRCDPISGHTALYWYRQSLGQGPEFLIYFQGTGAADDSGLPNDRFFAVRPEGSVSTLKIQRTERGDSAVYLCASSPTRDSTGELFFGEGSRLTVL.

The chain has TRBV7-2 and TRBJ2-1; 7 nucleotides line up with TRBD2. The CDR3 has 15 amino acids. V shed 8 bases and J 6 bases; nucleotides not matched to a gene: 13. The germline CDR1 and CDR2 sequences are SGHTA and FQGNSA. The CDR3 region has the DNA TGTGCCAGCTGTCGGGACGGGGGGAAGATCAATGAGCAGTTCTTC. This sequence encodes CASCRDGGKINEQFF. The full variable domain, rest sourced from reference TRBV7-2 and TRBJ2-1, is GAGVSQSPSNKVTEKGKDVELRCDPISGHTALYWYRQSLGQGLEFLIYFQGNSAPDKSGLPSDRFSAERTGGSVSTLTIQRTQQEDSAVYLCASCRDGGKINEQFFGPGTRLTVL.

The rearrangement links TRBV27 to TRBJ1-1; 12 bases are a match to TRBD1. The CDR3 covers 17 residues. CDR1 is MNHEY and CDR2 is SMNVEV in the germline V gene (reference sequence). V dropped 5 bases and J dropped 3; count of bases not matched to a gene: 10. The CDR3 sequence is CASSPAGQGASDTEAFF. CDR3 in DNA: TGTGCCAGCAGTCCCGCGGGACAGGGGGCATCGGACACTGAAGCTTTCTTT.

CDR3 nucleotide sequence: TGTGCCAGCAGTTACGGCCTAGCGGGGGCCACTGGGTTCGAGACCCAGTACTTC. It yields the protein CASSYGLAGATGFETQYF. This chain links TRBV6-2 or TRBV6-3 with TRBJ2-5; 10 bases agree with TRBD2. This CDR3 is built from 18 residues. V gave up 2 bases and J gave up 5 bases; unmatched junction bases: 14. CDR1 is MNHEY and CDR2 is SVGEGT in the germline V gene.

This clone was counted once. Mismatch with germline at one junction end may stem from a read error. This chain connects TRBV4-1 to TRBJ2-6; D may be TRBD1 (6 bases). The length of the CDR3 is 17 residues. Per the germline V gene, CDR1 is MGHRA and CDR2 is YSYEKL. The CDR3 region is CASSPGGQSSGANALTF. The CDR3 nucleotides read TGCGCCAGCAGCCCCGGCGGACAGAGCTCTGGGGCCAACGCCCTGACTTTC.